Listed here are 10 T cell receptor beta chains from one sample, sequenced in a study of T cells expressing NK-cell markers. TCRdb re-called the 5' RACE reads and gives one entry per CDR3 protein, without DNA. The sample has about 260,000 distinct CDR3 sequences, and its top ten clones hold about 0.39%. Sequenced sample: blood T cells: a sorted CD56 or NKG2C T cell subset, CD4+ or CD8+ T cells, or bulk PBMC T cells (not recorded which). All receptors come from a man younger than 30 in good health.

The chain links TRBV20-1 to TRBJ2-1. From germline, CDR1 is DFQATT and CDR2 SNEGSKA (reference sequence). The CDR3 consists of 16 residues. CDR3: CSARDRLSSSYNEQFF.

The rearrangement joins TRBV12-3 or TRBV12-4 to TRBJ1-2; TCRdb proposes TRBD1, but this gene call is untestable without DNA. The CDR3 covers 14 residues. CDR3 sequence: CASSQTGANYGYTF.

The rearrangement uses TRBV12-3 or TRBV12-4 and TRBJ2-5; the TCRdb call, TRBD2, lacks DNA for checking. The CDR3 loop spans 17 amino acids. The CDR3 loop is CASSPGSIGQFRETQYF.

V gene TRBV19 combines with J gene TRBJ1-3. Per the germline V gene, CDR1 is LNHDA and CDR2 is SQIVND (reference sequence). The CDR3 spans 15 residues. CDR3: CASSVPRHAGNTIYF.

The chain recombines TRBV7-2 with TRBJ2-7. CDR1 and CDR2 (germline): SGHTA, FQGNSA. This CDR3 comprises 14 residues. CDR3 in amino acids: CASSPDILSYEQYF.

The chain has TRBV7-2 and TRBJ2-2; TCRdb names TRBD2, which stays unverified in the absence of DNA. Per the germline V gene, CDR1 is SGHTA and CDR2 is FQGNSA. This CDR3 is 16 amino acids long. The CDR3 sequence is CASSFSGRDPTGELFF.

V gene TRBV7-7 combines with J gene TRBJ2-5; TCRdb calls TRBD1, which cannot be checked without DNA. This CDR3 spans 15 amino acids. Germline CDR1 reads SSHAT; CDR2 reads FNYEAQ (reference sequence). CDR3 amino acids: CASSLSPGQQETQYF.

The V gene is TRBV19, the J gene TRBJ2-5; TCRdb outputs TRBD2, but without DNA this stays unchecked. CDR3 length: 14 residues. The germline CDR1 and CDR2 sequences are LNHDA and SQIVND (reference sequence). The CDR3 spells CASKDGGSEETQYF.

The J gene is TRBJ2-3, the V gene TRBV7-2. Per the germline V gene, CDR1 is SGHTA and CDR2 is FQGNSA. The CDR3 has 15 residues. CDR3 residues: CASSLSLGVTDTQYF.

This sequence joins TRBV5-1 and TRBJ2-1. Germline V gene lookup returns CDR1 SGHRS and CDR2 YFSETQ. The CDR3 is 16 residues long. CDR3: CASSLMEGSPYNEQFF.